This entry lists 21 T cell receptor beta chains sequenced from one sample in a study of blood T cell repertoires in COVID-19 (dated by TCRdb to the early 2020s). Libraries were made using the immunoSEQ multiplex PCR assay. Drawn from immuneACCESS, this table holds only the in-frame rearrangements with V and J called that TCRdb kept. Clones are partly lost; checked studies trace under half to an unresolved V gene and leave the rest unexplained. This sample gives 15,000 to 17,000 clones in total; roughly nine tenths of them show up just once. 40% to 60% of the sample belongs to the ten largest clones. The sample was peripheral blood. Receptors were obtained from a man in his sixties with acute or convalescent COVID-19.

This clone was counted a few times. The rearrangement joins TRBV30 to TRBJ1-5; D is undetermined. Germline V CDR1 and CDR2: GTSNPN, SVGIG (reference sequence). The CDR3 covers 13 residues. The V end was cut by 0 bases, the J end by 4 bases, with 7 bases between. The CDR3 region is CAWSVAENQPQHF. The CDR3 DNA reads as TGTGCCTGGAGTGTGGCAGAAAATCAGCCCCAGCATTTT. The complete variable domain, with remaining parts taken from reference TRBV30 and TRBJ1-5, reads SQTIHQWPATLVQPVGSPLSLECTVEGTSNPNLYWYRQAAGRGLQLLFYSVGIGQISSEVPQNLSASRPQDRQFILSSKKLLLSDSGFYLCAWSVAENQPQHFGDGTRLSIL.

CDR3 sequence: CASSQQTVRETQYF. The DNA for the CDR3 is TGCGCCAGCAGCCAACAGACAGTTCGGGAGACCCAGTACTTC. The V call is TRBV4-3, the J call TRBJ2-5; D is possibly TRBD1 (5 bases). V was pared by 2 bases and J by 5 bases, with 12 bases between. CDR3 length: 14 amino acids. The germline V gene encodes CDR1 LGHNA and CDR2 YSLEER.

The rearrangement links TRBV2 to TRBJ2-1, with D maybe TRBD2 (6 bases). The V end was cut by 3 bases, the J end by 9 bases, with 18 bases between. The CDR3 runs to 15 residues. Germline CDR1 reads SNHLY; CDR2 reads FYNNEI. The CDR3 here is CASSETPGTAGEQFF. The CDR3 region has the DNA TGTGCCAGCAGTGAGACACCCGGGACTGCAGGTGAGCAGTTCTTC.

This chain joins TRBV6-1 and TRBJ2-1, with D possibly being TRBD1 (6 bases). Looked up from germline, CDR1 is MNHNS and CDR2 is SASEGT. Trimming pared 2 bases from V and 7 bases from J, leaving 12 bases between. The CDR3 contains 14 residues. The CDR3 spells CASSEPRGRNEQFF. In DNA, the CDR3 is TGTGCCAGCAGTGAACCCAGGGGCCGGAATGAGCAGTTCTTC.

The V and J genes are TRBV11-3 and TRBJ2-7; 7 positions agree with TRBD1. The junction had 5 bases not matched to a gene; V was cut back by 5 bases and J by 4 bases. CDR3 length equals 13 residues. CDR1 SGHNT and CDR2 YENEEA come from the germline V gene. CDR3 in DNA: TGTGCCAGCAGCGTCGACAGGGAATACGAGCAGTACTTC. Translated, it gives CASSVDREYEQYF. The whole variable domain, filled in from reference TRBV11-3 and TRBJ2-7, reads EAGVVQSPRYKIIEKKQPVAFWCNPISGHNTLYWYLQNLGQGPELLIRYENEEAVDDSQLPKDRFSAERLKGVDSTLKIQPAELGDSAVYLCASSVDREYEQYFGPGTRLTVT.

The chain recombines TRBV27 with TRBJ2-7; TRBD1 is a possible D gene (6 bases). The CDR3 is made up of 14 amino acids. Germline CDR1 and CDR2: MNHEY and SMNVEV (reference sequence). V lost 4 bases, J lost 7 bases, and 17 bases lay in between. The CDR3 reads CASSYGDWGQEQYF. The DNA for the CDR3 is TGTGCCAGCAGTTATGGCGATTGGGGGCAAGAGCAGTACTTC.

V and J are TRBV6-6 and TRBJ2-3; 7 bases agree with TRBD2. CDR1 MNHNY and CDR2 SVGAGI come from the germline V gene (reference sequence). The CDR3 runs to 14 residues. V lost 5 bases and J lost 6; bases outside the gene matches: 8. The CDR3 loop is CASSKTSWGDTQYF. The CDR3 DNA reads TGTGCCAGCAGTAAGACTAGCTGGGGGGATACGCAGTATTTT.

V usage is TRBV3-1 (or the pseudogene TRBV3-2) and J usage is TRBJ2-6; 9 bases fit TRBD1. The CDR3 consists of 20 residues. V lost 2 bases, J lost 3 bases, and 14 bases stayed unmatched. The germline V gene encodes CDR1 LGHDT and CDR2 YNNKEL (reference sequence). CDR3 region: CASSQTFGQGYLGGANVLTF. The CDR3 region has the DNA TGTGCCAGCAGCCAAACTTTCGGACAGGGGTATTTGGGTGGGGCCAACGTCCTGACTTTC.

The chain employs TRBV7-2 and TRBJ1-3, with D possibly matching TRBD1 (6 bases). V was trimmed by 1 base and J by 0 bases, leaving 13 bases between them. Germline loops: CDR1 SGHTA, CDR2 FQGNSA. The CDR3 consists of 17 residues. CDR3 loop: CASSLVGDTSSGNTIYF. Written as DNA, the CDR3 is TGTGCCAGCAGCTTAGTCGGGGACACAAGCTCTGGAAACACCATATATTTT.

The chain has TRBV7-8 and TRBJ2-1, with TRBD2 as a possible D gene (6 bases). CDR1 is SGHVS, CDR2 FQNEAQ, per germline. V lost 1 base to trimming and J lost 2 bases, with 18 bases between them. This CDR3 is built from 18 residues. CDR3 residues: CASSLEELAGLTYNEQFF. CDR3 coding DNA: TGTGCCAGCAGCTTAGAAGAGTTGGCGGGACTTACCTACAATGAGCAGTTCTTC.

The chain carries TRBV7-2 and TRBJ2-7; no definite D call. V was trimmed by 1 base and J by 0 bases, leaving 7 bases between them. This CDR3 has 14 residues. Germline V lookup: CDR1 SGHTA, CDR2 FQGNSA. This CDR3 reads CASSLGLSSYEQYF. Written as DNA, the CDR3 is TGTGCCAGCAGCTTAGGTTTGAGCTCCTACGAGCAGTACTTC. The full variable domain, completed using reference TRBV7-2 and TRBJ2-7, is GAGVSQSPSNKVTEKGKDVELRCDPISGHTALYWYRQSLGQGLEFLIYFQGNSAPDKSGLPSDRFSAERTGGSVSTLTIQRTQQEDSAVYLCASSLGLSSYEQYFGPGTRLTVT.

This chain uses TRBV19 with TRBJ2-5; D uncertain. This CDR3 is 13 amino acids long. CDR1 and CDR2 (germline): LNHDA, SQIVND (reference sequence). Trimming cost V 1 base and J 2 bases, with 5 bases left between them. CDR3 in amino acids: CASSIGRQETQYF. The DNA of the CDR3 is TGTGCCAGTAGTATAGGTCGGCAAGAGACCCAGTACTTC.

For the CDR3, the DNA is TGTGCCAGCAGCAGGGGGGGAAAACTTTTGGAGCAGTACTTC. This codes for CASSRGGKLLEQYF. This chain links TRBV21-1 with TRBJ2-7; no check of the table's D call, TRBD2, against the DNA was made. TRBV21-1 is a documented pseudogene. This CDR3 is 14 amino acids long.

This clone occurred once. V usage is TRBV28 and J usage is TRBJ2-3; 10 positions match TRBD2. With V trimmed by 7 bases and J by 6 bases, 7 bases remained unmatched. This CDR3 is built from 14 residues. The germline V gene has CDR1 MDHEN and CDR2 SYDVKM. The CDR3, as DNA: TGTGCCAGCACTCCGGGACTAGCGATTGATACGCAGTATTTT. It encodes CASTPGLAIDTQYF.

This chain joins TRBV7-2 and TRBJ2-1, with 7 bases that match TRBD2. V was clipped by 4 bases and J by 7 bases; unmatched bases: 7. This CDR3 contains 14 residues. CDR1 and CDR2 from the germline V gene are SGHTA and FQGNSA. The CDR3 DNA follows: TGTGCCAGCAGCTCGTTTGGGGGAGGGAATGAGCAGTTCTTC. This gives the protein CASSSFGGGNEQFF.

V and J are TRBV7-2 and TRBJ2-7; TRBD1 matches at 11 bases. CDR1 is SGHTA and CDR2 is FQGNSA in the germline V gene. J was trimmed by 12 bases and V by 2 bases; bases with no gene match: 12. The CDR3 has 15 residues. The CDR3 is CASSLNGQGASAPYF. The CDR3 DNA is TGTGCCAGCAGCTTAAACGGACAGGGGGCGAGCGCCCCGTACTTC.

This chain joins TRBV6-6 and TRBJ2-7; tentatively, D is TRBD1 (6 bases). Germline CDR1 is MNHNY and CDR2 is SVGAGI (reference sequence). Trimming removed 2 bases at V and 5 bases at J, with 16 bases between. The CDR3 extends over 15 amino acids. The CDR3 region has the DNA TGTGCCAGCAGTTACGTGGAGCAGGGGAAGAACGAGCAGTACTTC. Translating gives CASSYVEQGKNEQYF.

The chain is built from TRBV3-1 (or the pseudogene TRBV3-2) and TRBJ1-6, with TRBD1 identical over 7 bases. The CDR3 has 17 amino acids. V gave up 0 bases and J gave up 3 bases; unmatched junction bases: 5. The germline CDR1 and CDR2 sequences are LGHDT and YNNKEL (reference sequence). The CDR3 loop reads CASSQDWGQSYNSPLHF. CDR3 sequence (DNA): TGTGCCAGCAGCCAAGATTGGGGACAGAGCTATAATTCACCCCTCCACTTT.

This rearrangement joins TRBV27 to TRBJ2-1; the match to TRBD1 covers 8 bases. The CDR3 totals 15 residues. Germline V gene sequence: CDR1 MNHEY, CDR2 SMNVEV (reference sequence). The V and J ends lost 8 bases and 5 bases, in that order; junction bases with no gene match: 11. CDR3 protein: CASRGTGLSNNEQFF. CDR3 bases: TGTGCCAGCCGGGGGACAGGACTGAGTAACAATGAGCAGTTCTTC.

The chain couples TRBV7-2 to TRBJ2-1; D possibly corresponds to TRBD2 (6 bases). The CDR3 extends over 13 amino acids. V lost 5 bases and J 6 bases, leaving 11 bases between the germline ends. CDR1 SGHTA and CDR2 FQGNSA come from the germline V gene. DNA for the CDR3: TGTGCCAGCAGCCAGCCGGGACTCAATGAGCAGTTCTTC. Encoded protein: CASSQPGLNEQFF.

This chain connects TRBV2 to TRBJ2-7; unclear D gene. V was cut by 6 bases and J by 5 bases, with 11 bases left in between. The CDR3 is 12 residues long. Germline CDR1 is SNHLY and CDR2 is FYNNEI. The CDR3 DNA sequence: TGTGCCAGCAGCGGTTTGGGCCACGAGCAGTACTTC. Its protein is CASSGLGHEQYF.